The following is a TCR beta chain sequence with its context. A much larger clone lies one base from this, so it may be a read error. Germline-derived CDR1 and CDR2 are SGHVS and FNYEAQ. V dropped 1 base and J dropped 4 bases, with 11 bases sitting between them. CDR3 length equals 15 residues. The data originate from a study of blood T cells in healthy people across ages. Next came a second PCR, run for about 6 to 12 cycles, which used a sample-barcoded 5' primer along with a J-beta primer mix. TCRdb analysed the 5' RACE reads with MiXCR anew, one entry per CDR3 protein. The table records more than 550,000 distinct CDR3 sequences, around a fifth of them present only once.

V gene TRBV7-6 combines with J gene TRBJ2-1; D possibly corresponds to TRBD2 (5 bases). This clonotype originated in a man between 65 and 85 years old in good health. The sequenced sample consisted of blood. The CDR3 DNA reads TGTGCCAGCAGCTTAGTTAGCGAGAGATACAATGAGCAGTTCTTC. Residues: CASSLVSERYNEQFF.